Detailed here is one T cell receptor beta chain. Treatment indicated: some 19 received Ad26.COV2.S at low or high dose, single or two shots; 5 received placebo; per-sample allocation not given. Samples analyzed were those drawn on day 63 after the first vaccine or placebo injection. The sample comes from a study of Ad26.COV2.S vaccination and SARS-CoV-2 variants. The length of the CDR3 is 14 residues. V was pared by 5 bases and J by 5 bases, with 15 bases between. Germline CDR1 is LNHDA and CDR2 is SQIVND (reference sequence). Some clones are missing from TCRdb's copy, which holds only in-frame ones; the method was immunoSEQ multiplex PCR. The table has over 450,000 clones, 89% seen once.

Sequenced material: peripheral blood, taken in a trial of Ad26.COV2.S vaccine versus placebo. The receptor comes from a person aged 18-65 years who received the Ad26.COV2.S COVID-19 vaccine or a placebo. This chain joins TRBV19 and TRBJ2-5, with D perhaps TRBD1 (6 bases). The CDR3 sequence is CASSATGGRETQYF. The CDR3 DNA is TGTGCCAGTAGTGCGACAGGCGGAAGGGAGACCCAGTACTTC.